This T cell receptor beta chain comes out of a study of OX40 agonist ivuxolimab in advanced cancers. Study overall: Each dose-escalation patient presented with hepatocellular carcinoma, melanoma, renal cell or head and neck cancer.

This CDR3 comprises 13 residues. Germline CDR1 KGHSH, CDR2 LQKENI. General study points: On average, a greater number of expanded clones characterised CD8+ T cells relative to CD4+. Relatively little clonal expansion, among the lowest observed, appeared in partial responders at 0.1-3.0 mg/kg.

Autoimmune disease history or systemic immunosuppression disqualified patients. This clone came up once. Its matching antigen is unknown. One end of the junction does not line up with germline, which may come from a read error. Data came from immunoSEQ multiplex PCR; TCRdb stores just in-frame clones and leaves some out. The sample holds tens of thousands of clones, 70% to 85% seen once. This TCR came from an adult with an advanced solid tumor such as melanoma, head and neck, liver or kidney cancer. This specimen was CD4+ or CD8+ T cells sorted from blood, taken in a trial of the OX40 agonist ivuxolimab. This chain joins TRBV18 and TRBJ1-5, with a weak D call TRBD1 (6 bases). The CDR3 DNA is TGTGTCAGCTCACTACAGGGAGGGCAGCCCCAGCATTTT. It codes for CVSSLQGGQPQHF.